The 26 T cell receptor beta chains in this list originate from one sample, sequenced in a study of blood T cell repertoires in COVID-19. The assay was immunoSEQ multiplex PCR, and TCRdb's table has in-frame clones only and misses some. The sample shows about 360,000 clones, 81% of them seen only once. Sequencing was carried out using peripheral blood. The receptors derive from a human donor with acute or convalescent COVID-19. The donor label of this sample is uncertain.

The gene calls are TRBV28 and TRBJ1-5; weak D call: TRBD1 (5 bases). CDR3 length equals 15 residues. V shed 7 bases and J shed 6 bases, with 19 bases lying between them. CDR1 and CDR2 from the germline V gene are MDHEN and SYDVKM. This CDR3 reads CASNPIRARSQPQHF. CDR3 sequence (DNA): TGTGCCAGCAACCCTATCAGGGCCCGGAGTCAGCCCCAGCATTTT.

The chain combines TRBV5-4 with TRBJ2-4, with 9 bases lining up with TRBD1. V trimming: 3 bases; J trimming: 0 bases; junction bases outside the gene matches: 4. Germline V CDR1 and CDR2: SGHNT, YYREEE (reference sequence). This CDR3 has 16 residues. The CDR3 sequence: CASSSGQGIAKNIQYF. In nucleotides, the CDR3 is TGTGCCAGCAGCTCAGGACAGGGGATAGCCAAAAACATTCAGTACTTC.

The V call is TRBV15, the J call TRBJ2-5; 12 bases align to TRBD2. CDR3 length: 17 amino acids. CDR1 LNHNV and CDR2 YYDKDF come from the germline V gene (reference sequence). J lost 1 base, V lost 1 base, and 4 bases had no gene match. Here the CDR3 DNA reads TGTGCCACCAGCAGAGGAGGACTAGCGGGGACCCAAGAGACCCAGTACTTC. Translated, it gives CATSRGGLAGTQETQYF.

The V call is TRBV5-1, the J call TRBJ1-2; 10 positions agree with TRBD1. Germline loops: CDR1 SGHRS, CDR2 YFSETQ. Germline trimming cut 4 bases from V and 6 bases from J; bases unmatched to any gene: 3. The CDR3 runs to 13 residues. In nucleotides, the CDR3 is TGCGCCAGCAGCACGACAGGGGGCAATGGCTACACCTTC. This codes for CASSTTGGNGYTF. Looking up the rest from reference TRBV5-1 and TRBJ1-2 gives the full variable domain: KAGVTQTPRYLIKTRGQQVTLSCSPISGHRSVSWYQQTPGQGLQFLFEYFSETQRNKGNFPGRFSGRQFSNSRSEMNVSTLELGDSALYLCASSTTGGNGYTFGSGTRLTVV.

The rearrangement uses TRBV27 and TRBJ2-1; perhaps TRBD2 as D (5 bases). CDR3 length equals 13 residues. CDR1 is MNHEY and CDR2 is SMNVEV in the germline V gene (reference sequence). Trimming left V 6 bases short and J 3 bases short, with 9 bases between. The CDR3 is CASRIGVYNEQFF. The CDR3, as DNA: TGTGCCAGCAGAATCGGGGTCTACAATGAGCAGTTCTTC.

The chain carries TRBV10-2 and TRBJ2-7; TRBD1 matches 7 bases. The CDR3 length is 14 residues. Germline V gene data show CDR1 as WSHSY and CDR2 as SAAADI. With 6 bases clipped from V and 0 bases from J, the junction kept 5 bases outside the gene matches. CDR3 in DNA: TGCGCCAGCAGGAGGGGACAGAGCTCCTACGAGCAGTACTTC. Translation gives CASRRGQSSYEQYF.

At least ten counts were recorded for this clone. V and J are TRBV27 and TRBJ1-5; weak D call: TRBD1 (6 bases). The germline gives CDR1 MNHEY, CDR2 SMNVEV (reference sequence). With 3 bases removed from V and 5 bases from J, the gap between germline ends came to 14 bases. CDR3 length: 15 residues. The CDR3 DNA is TGTGCCAGCAGTTTTCGAGGGGGAGGGGATCAGCCCCAGCATTTT. Residues: CASSFRGGGDQPQHF.

In the case of this clone: Other nucleotide sequences in the sample specify the same CDR3. The genes are TRBV7-8 and TRBJ1-6; maybe TRBD1 (6 bases). CDR3 length equals 16 residues. Germline V gives CDR1 SGHVS, CDR2 FQNEAQ. Deletions cut 6 bases from V and 0 bases from J, with 12 bases between. CDR3 coding DNA: TGTGCCAGCAGTTTAACAGGGAGCTCCTATAATTCACCCCTCCACTTT. Protein: CASSLTGSSYNSPLHF. Full variable domain (rest looked up from reference TRBV7-8 and TRBJ1-6): GAGVSQSPRYKVAKRGQDVALRCDPISGHVSLFWYQQALGQGPEFLTYFQNEAQLDKSGLPSDRFFAERPEGSVSTLKIQRTQQEDSAVYLCASSLTGSSYNSPLHFGNGTRLTVT.

A single count supports this clone. V gene TRBV3-1 (or the pseudogene TRBV3-2) combines with J gene TRBJ1-1; possibly TRBD1 for D (5 bases). The CDR3 sequence is 13 residues long. Germline loops: CDR1 LGHDT, CDR2 YNNKEL (reference sequence). Trimming stripped 3 bases from V and 5 bases from J, with 10 bases between. The CDR3 protein is CASSQGGRTEAFF. CDR3 nucleotides: TGTGCCAGCAGCCAGGGGGGTAGGACTGAAGCTTTCTTT.

The chain carries TRBV11-2 and TRBJ1-3, with D maybe TRBD1 (6 bases). The CDR3 runs 15 residues. Germline V gene sequence: CDR1 SGHAT, CDR2 FQNNGV. V was clipped by 3 bases and J by 0 bases, with 9 bases between them. CDR3 region: CASSFDRSSGNTIYF. The CDR3 DNA reads as TGTGCCAGCAGCTTTGACAGGAGCTCTGGAAACACCATATATTTT.

The gene calls are TRBV25-1 and TRBJ2-5; a possible D gene is TRBD2 (7 bases). This CDR3 is built from 17 residues. V was cut by 7 bases and J by 0 bases, with 21 bases left in between. CDR1 MGHDK and CDR2 SYGVNS come from the germline V gene. The CDR3 region has the DNA TGTGCCAGCACTCCGGGGGGACAACCCTTGAACCAAGAGACCCAGTACTTC. This sequence encodes CASTPGGQPLNQETQYF. The full variable domain, its missing parts supplied by reference TRBV25-1 and TRBJ2-5, is EADIYQTPRYLVIGTGKKITLECSQTMGHDKMYWYQQDPGMELHLIHYSYGVNSTEKGDLSSESTVSRIRTEHFPLTLESARPSHTSQYLCASTPGGQPLNQETQYFGPGTRLLVL.

Regarding this clone: Within the sample, other DNA sequences also encode this same CDR3. The genes are TRBV20-1 and TRBJ1-1, with D perhaps TRBD1 (5 bases). The V gene's germline CDR1 is DFQATT and CDR2 SNEGSKA (reference sequence). This CDR3 contains 10 residues. V was cut by 5 bases and J by 8 bases, with 9 bases left in between. CDR3 amino acids: CSASNREAFF. In nucleotides, the CDR3 is TGCAGTGCTTCGAACAGGGAAGCTTTCTTT.

This clone was recorded a few times. The V gene is TRBV9, the J gene TRBJ1-1, with TRBD1 matching 7 bases. Germline values: CDR1 SGDLS, CDR2 YYNGEE. The CDR3 is made up of 14 amino acids. The trim removed 5 bases at V and 6 bases at J, leaving 10 bases unmatched. The CDR3 loop reads CASRETGLGAEAFF. As DNA, the CDR3 is TGTGCCAGCAGGGAGACAGGGTTGGGGGCTGAAGCTTTCTTT.

The chain has TRBV5-4 and TRBJ1-2; D is perhaps TRBD1 (6 bases). This CDR3 has 16 residues. Germline V gene lookup returns CDR1 SGHNT and CDR2 YYREEE (reference sequence). Trimming removed 1 base from V and 5 bases from J, with 18 bases in between. The CDR3 loop reads CASSLFQGGGVYGYTF. The CDR3 DNA is TGTGCCAGCAGCTTGTTCCAAGGCGGGGGCGTATATGGCTACACCTTC.

This rearrangement joins TRBV5-5 to TRBJ2-2; weak D call: TRBD1 (6 bases). The V end was cut by 5 bases, the J end by 5 bases, with 10 bases between. Germline V gene sequence: CDR1 SGHKS, CDR2 YYEKEE (reference sequence). The CDR3 loop spans 13 amino acids. The CDR3 loop reads CASRITGTGELFF. The DNA for the CDR3 is TGTGCCAGCAGAATAACAGGGACCGGGGAGCTGTTTTTT.

The rearrangement links TRBV7-9 to TRBJ2-1; D gene uncertain. The CDR3 sequence is 16 residues long. The V gene lost 5 bases and the J gene lost 3 bases, with 17 bases spanning the gap. Germline V gives CDR1 SEHNR, CDR2 FQNEAQ (reference sequence). The CDR3 coding sequence is TGTGCCAGCAGCCGTATAATAGACACTCTCTACAATGAGCAGTTCTTC. This translates into CASSRIIDTLYNEQFF.

The chain has TRBV5-1 and TRBJ2-1, with 11 bases aligning to TRBD2. The CDR3 loop spans 16 amino acids. J was trimmed by 5 bases and V by 4 bases; bases with no gene match: 8. Germline V CDR1 and CDR2: SGHRS, YFSETQ. The CDR3 bases are TGCGCCAGCAGCGTACGGGGACTAGCGGTTAACAATGAGCAGTTCTTC. Translated, it gives CASSVRGLAVNNEQFF.

The chain has TRBV30 and TRBJ1-5, with a tentative D call TRBD1 (5 bases). Germline V gene lookup returns CDR1 GTSNPN and CDR2 SVGIG (reference sequence). The ends were cut back, 2 bases at V and 9 bases at J, with 11 bases in the middle. CDR3 length: 12 amino acids. The CDR3 DNA reads as TGTGCCTGGAGTCCTCGTAGGGGGCCCCAGCATTTT. Amino acids: CAWSPRRGPQHF.

This chain joins TRBV12-3 or TRBV12-4 and TRBJ1-3; D not certain. The CDR3 runs 12 residues. Trimming left V 3 bases short and J 4 bases short, with 4 bases between. This chain's CDR3 is CASSFSGNTIYF. In nucleotides, the CDR3 is TGTGCCAGCAGTTTCTCCGGAAACACCATATATTTT.

This rearrangement joins TRBV19 to TRBJ1-3; 11 bases fit TRBD1. Germline V gene sequence: CDR1 LNHDA, CDR2 SQIVND (reference sequence). The length of the CDR3 is 15 residues. The J segment lost 5 bases and the V segment lost 10 bases, leaving 10 bases of the junction unmatched. The CDR3 loop is CATSSGQGARNTIYF. The CDR3 nucleotides are TGTGCCACCTCCTCCGGACAGGGGGCGCGAAACACCATATATTTT.

The chain carries TRBV30 and TRBJ1-2, with D unclear. The CDR3 extends over 14 amino acids. Germline V CDR1 and CDR2: GTSNPN, SVGIG (reference sequence). The V end was cut by 3 bases, the J end by 3 bases, with 14 bases between. The CDR3: CAWSPRPGYYGYTF. CDR3 DNA sequence: TGTGCCTGGAGCCCCCGACCGGGGTACTATGGCTACACCTTC. The whole variable domain, filled in from reference TRBV30 and TRBJ1-2, reads SQTIHQWPATLVQPVGSPLSLECTVEGTSNPNLYWYRQAAGRGLQLLFYSVGIGQISSEVPQNLSASRPQDRQFILSSKKLLLSDSGFYLCAWSPRPGYYGYTFGSGTRLTVV.

V usage is TRBV9 and J usage is TRBJ2-1, with 8 bases identical to TRBD1. Germline V gene sequence: CDR1 SGDLS, CDR2 YYNGEE. V lost 3 bases and J lost 7; bases outside the gene matches: 9. The length of the CDR3 is 15 residues. As DNA, the CDR3 is TGTGCCAGCAGCGCGGGGGACAGGCTTCCGAATGAGCAGTTCTTC. It specifies CASSAGDRLPNEQFF.

The V gene is TRBV9, the J gene TRBJ1-2; weak D call: TRBD1 (6 bases). The V and J ends lost 0 bases and 0 bases respectively, with 24 bases between them. This CDR3 region has 20 residues. Germline CDR1 and CDR2: SGDLS and YYNGEE. The CDR3, as DNA: TGTGCCAGCAGCGTAGATGAAGGGGTGGGGACAAAGAGAGCTAACTATGGCTACACCTTC. Its translation: CASSVDEGVGTKRANYGYTF.

This clone was detected only a few times. The chain is built from TRBV4-2 and TRBJ1-6; weak D call: TRBD1 (6 bases). Germline CDR1 reads LGHNA; CDR2 reads YNFKEQ. The CDR3 runs 15 residues. V lost 0 bases, J lost 11 bases, and 14 bases lay in between. CDR3 sequence (DNA): TGTGCCAGCAGCCAAGAGTGGGGGCCCGGAACACCCCTCCACTTT. Translation: CASSQEWGPGTPLHF.

CDR3 loop: CASSPGLAGGPSGQFF. The CDR3 DNA follows: TGTGCCAGCAGCCCGGGACTAGCGGGAGGGCCGAGCGGGCAGTTCTTC. The gene calls are TRBV6-6 and TRBJ2-1, with TRBD2 identical over 16 bases. CDR1 and CDR2 from the germline V gene are MNHNY and SVGAGI (reference sequence). The ends lost 6 bases at V and 12 bases at J; junction bases unmatched: 11. This CDR3 has 16 residues.

This clone was seen only once. The V and J genes are TRBV5-1 and TRBJ1-4; D not resolved. Germline V gene lookup returns CDR1 SGHRS and CDR2 YFSETQ. V dropped 0 bases and J dropped 3 bases, with 6 bases sitting between them. The CDR3 is made up of 14 amino acids. The CDR3 sequence: CASSLGGSNEKLFF. The DNA of the CDR3 is TGCGCCAGCAGCTTGGGAGGGTCTAATGAAAAACTGTTTTTT.